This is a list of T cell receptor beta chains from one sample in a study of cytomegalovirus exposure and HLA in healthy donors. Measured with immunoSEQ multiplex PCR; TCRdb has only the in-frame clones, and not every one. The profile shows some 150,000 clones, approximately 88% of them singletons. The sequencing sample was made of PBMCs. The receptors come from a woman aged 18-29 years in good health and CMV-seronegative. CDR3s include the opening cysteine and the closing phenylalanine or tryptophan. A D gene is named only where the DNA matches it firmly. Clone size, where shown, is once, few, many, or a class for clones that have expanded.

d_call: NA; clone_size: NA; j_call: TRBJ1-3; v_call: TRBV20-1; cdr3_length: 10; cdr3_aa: CSAVGNTIYF; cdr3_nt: TGCAGTGCCGTGGGAAACACCATATATTTT
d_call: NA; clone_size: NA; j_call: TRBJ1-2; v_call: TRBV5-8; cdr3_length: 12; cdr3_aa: CASSLESGGYTF; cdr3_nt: TGTGCCAGCAGCTTGGAATCCGGTGGCTACACCTTC
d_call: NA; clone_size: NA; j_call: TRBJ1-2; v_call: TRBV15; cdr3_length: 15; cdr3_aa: CATSRYRGTAGGYTF; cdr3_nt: TGTGCCACCAGCAGATACCGGGGGACGGCGGGGGGCTACACCTTC
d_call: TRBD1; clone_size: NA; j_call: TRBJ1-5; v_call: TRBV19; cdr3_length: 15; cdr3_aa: CASSMGQGTHQPQHF; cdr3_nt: TGTGCCAGTAGTATGGGACAGGGGACACATCAGCCCCAGCATTTT
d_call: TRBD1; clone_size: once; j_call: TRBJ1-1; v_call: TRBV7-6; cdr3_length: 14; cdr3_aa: CASSSGQPNTEAFF; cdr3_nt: TGTGCCAGCAGCTCGGGACAGCCGAACACTGAAGCTTTCTTT
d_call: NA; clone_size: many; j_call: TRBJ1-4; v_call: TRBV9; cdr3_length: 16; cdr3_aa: CASSVGSGASNEKLFF; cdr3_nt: TGTGCCAGCAGCGTAGGGTCTGGGGCCTCTAATGAAAAACTGTTTTTT
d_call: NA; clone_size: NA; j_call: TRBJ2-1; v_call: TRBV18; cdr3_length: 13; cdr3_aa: CASSPDQANEQFF; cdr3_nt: TGTGCCAGCTCACCAGATCAAGCAAATGAGCAGTTCTTC
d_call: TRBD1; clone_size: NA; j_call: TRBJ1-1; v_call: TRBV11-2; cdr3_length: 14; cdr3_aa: CASSPRRQGTEAFF; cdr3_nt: TGTGCCAGCAGCCCCCGTCGACAGGGCACTGAAGCTTTCTTT
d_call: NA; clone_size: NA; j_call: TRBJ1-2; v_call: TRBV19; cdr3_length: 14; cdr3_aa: CASSSGQGYDGYTF; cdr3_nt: NA
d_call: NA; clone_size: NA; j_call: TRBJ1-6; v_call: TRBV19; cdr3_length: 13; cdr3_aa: CAANTILNSPLHF; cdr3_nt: TGTGCCGCTAACACTATATTAAATTCACCCCTCCACTTT
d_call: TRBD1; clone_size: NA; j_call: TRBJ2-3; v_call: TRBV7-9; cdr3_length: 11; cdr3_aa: CASSLQGRQYF; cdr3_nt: TGTGCCAGCAGCCTACAGGGGAGGCAGTATTTT
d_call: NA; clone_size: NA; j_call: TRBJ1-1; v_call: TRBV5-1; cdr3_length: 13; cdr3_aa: CASRADRNTEAFF; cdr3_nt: TGCGCCAGCAGGGCGGACAGGAACACTGAAGCTTTCTTT
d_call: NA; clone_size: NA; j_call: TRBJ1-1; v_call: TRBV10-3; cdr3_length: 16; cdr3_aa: CAISEPWGVYGTEAFF; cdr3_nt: TGTGCCATCAGTGAACCCTGGGGGGTTTATGGCACTGAAGCTTTCTTT
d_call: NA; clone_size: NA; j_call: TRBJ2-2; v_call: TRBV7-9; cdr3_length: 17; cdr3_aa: CASPTGGPGSDTGELFF; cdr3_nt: TGTGCCAGTCCCACCGGGGGACCGGGGAGCGACACCGGGGAGCTGTTTTTT
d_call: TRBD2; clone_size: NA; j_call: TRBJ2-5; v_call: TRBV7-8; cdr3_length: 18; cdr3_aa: CASSLSGTSGGSRETQYF; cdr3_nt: TGTGCCAGCAGCCTATCCGGGACTAGCGGGGGAAGCCGCGAGACCCAGTACTTC
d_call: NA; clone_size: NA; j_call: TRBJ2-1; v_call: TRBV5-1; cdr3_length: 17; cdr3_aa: CASSLRGGDNLYNEQFF; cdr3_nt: TGCGCCAGCAGCTTAAGAGGGGGGGACAACCTGTACAATGAGCAGTTCTTC
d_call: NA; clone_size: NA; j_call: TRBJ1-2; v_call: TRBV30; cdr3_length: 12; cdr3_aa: CAWGNPGSGYTF; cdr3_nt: TGTGCCTGGGGTAACCCAGGGTCTGGCTACACCTTC
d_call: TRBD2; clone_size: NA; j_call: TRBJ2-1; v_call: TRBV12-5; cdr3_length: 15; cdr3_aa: CASGPSGGSRNEQFF; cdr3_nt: TGTGCTAGTGGTCCAAGCGGGGGGAGTAGGAATGAGCAGTTCTTC
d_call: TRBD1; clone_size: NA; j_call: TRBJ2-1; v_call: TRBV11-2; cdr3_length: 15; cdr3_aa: CASSARQGVGNEQFF; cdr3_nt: TGTGCCAGCAGCGCAAGACAGGGAGTGGGCAATGAGCAGTTCTTC
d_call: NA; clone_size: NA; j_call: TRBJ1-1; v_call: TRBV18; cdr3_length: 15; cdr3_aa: CASSPRGGAGTEAFF; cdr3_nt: TGTGCCAGCTCGCCCCGGGGGGGGGCAGGAACTGAAGCTTTCTTT
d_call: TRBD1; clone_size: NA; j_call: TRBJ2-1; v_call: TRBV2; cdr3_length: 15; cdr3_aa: CASSLTGTGSVGQFF; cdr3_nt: TGTGCCAGCAGCCTAACCGGGACAGGTTCAGTGGGGCAGTTCTTC
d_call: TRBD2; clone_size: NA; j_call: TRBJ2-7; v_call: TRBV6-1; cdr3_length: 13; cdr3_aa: CAGGDGSSYEQYF; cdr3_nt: TGTGCCGGGGGGGACGGGAGCTCCTACGAGCAGTACTTC
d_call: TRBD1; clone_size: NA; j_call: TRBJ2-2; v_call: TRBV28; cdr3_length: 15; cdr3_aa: CASSSTGRVTGELFF; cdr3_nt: TGTGCCAGCAGTTCGACAGGGCGGGTCACCGGGGAGCTGTTTTTT
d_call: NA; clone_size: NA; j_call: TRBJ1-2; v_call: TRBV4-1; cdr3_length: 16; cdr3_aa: CASSQFEKSPSYGYTF; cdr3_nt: TGCGCCAGCAGCCAATTTGAAAAGTCCCCCAGCTATGGCTACACCTTC
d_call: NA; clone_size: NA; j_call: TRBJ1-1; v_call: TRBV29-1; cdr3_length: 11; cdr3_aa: CSVATTGMGFF; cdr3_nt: TGCAGCGTCGCCACTACCGGGATGGGTTTCTTT
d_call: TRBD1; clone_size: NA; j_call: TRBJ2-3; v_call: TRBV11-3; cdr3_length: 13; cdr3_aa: CASSFGTGGTQYF; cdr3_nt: TGTGCCAGCAGCTTCGGCACAGGGGGGACGCAGTATTTT
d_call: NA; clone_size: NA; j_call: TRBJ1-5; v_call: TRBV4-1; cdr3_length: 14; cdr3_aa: CASSHWGVGQPQHF; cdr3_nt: TGCGCCAGCAGCCACTGGGGGGTAGGTCAGCCCCAGCATTTT
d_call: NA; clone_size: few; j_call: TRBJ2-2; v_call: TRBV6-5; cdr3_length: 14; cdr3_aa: CASSYLSGDGELFF; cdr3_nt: TGTGCCAGCAGTTACTTAAGCGGCGATGGGGAGCTGTTTTTT
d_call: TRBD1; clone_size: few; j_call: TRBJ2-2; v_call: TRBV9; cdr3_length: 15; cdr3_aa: CASSVEDRASGELFF; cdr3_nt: TGTGCCAGCAGCGTAGAGGACAGGGCCTCCGGGGAGCTGTTTTTT
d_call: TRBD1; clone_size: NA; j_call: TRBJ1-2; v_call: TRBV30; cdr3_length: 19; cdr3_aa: CAWRRPLGQARSALDGYTF; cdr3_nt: TGTGCCTGGAGGCGTCCCCTGGGACAGGCGCGAAGTGCTTTGGACGGCTACACCTTC
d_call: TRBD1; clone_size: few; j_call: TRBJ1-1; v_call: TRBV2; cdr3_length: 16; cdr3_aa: CASSVGTGGMNTEAFF; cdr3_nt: TGTGCCAGCAGTGTAGGGACAGGTGGGATGAACACTGAAGCTTTCTTT
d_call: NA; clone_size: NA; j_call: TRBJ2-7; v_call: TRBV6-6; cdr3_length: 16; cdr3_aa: CASSTHQGSPSYEQYF; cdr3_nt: TGTGCCAGCAGTACGCACCAGGGGTCTCCCTCCTACGAGCAGTACTTC
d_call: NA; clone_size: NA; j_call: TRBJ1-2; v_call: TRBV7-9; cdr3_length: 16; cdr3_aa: CSSSYTGTPSNYGYTF; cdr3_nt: TGTTCCAGCAGCTACACCGGGACTCCATCTAACTATGGCTACACCTTC
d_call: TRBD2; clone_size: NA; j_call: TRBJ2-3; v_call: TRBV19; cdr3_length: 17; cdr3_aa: CASSRRGLAGGGDTQYF; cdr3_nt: TGTGCCAGTAGTCGACGGGGACTAGCGGGGGGCGGAGATACGCAGTATTTT
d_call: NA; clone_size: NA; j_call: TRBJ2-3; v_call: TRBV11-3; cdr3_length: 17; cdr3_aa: CASSLFVGPTNRDTQYF; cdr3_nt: TGTGCCAGCAGCTTATTTGTGGGGCCGACGAACAGAGATACGCAGTATTTT
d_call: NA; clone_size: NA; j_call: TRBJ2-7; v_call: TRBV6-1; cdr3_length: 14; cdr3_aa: CASSVDRGTYEQYF; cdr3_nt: TGTGCCAGCAGTGTGGATCGGGGGACCTACGAGCAGTACTTC
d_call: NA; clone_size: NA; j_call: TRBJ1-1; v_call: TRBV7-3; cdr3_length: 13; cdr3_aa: CASSSGTHTEAFF; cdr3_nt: TGTGCCAGCAGCAGCGGGACGCACACTGAAGCTTTCTTT
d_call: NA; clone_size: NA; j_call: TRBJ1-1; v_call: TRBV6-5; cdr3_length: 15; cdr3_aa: CASRIPGHRVTEAFF; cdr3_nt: TGTGCCAGCAGAATCCCTGGACACAGGGTCACTGAAGCTTTCTTT
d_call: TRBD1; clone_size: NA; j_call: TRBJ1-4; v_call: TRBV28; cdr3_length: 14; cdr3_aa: CASSSGQGNEKLFF; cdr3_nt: TGTGCCAGCAGTTCAGGACAGGGGAACGAAAAACTGTTTTTT
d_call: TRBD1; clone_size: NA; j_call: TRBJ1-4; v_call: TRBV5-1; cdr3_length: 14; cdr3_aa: CASSFQGEREKLFF; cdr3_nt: TGCGCCAGCAGCTTCCAGGGGGAGCGGGAAAAACTGTTTTTT
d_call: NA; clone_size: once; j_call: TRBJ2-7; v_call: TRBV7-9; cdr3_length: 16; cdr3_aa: CASSRRGARESYEQYF; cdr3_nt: TGTGCCAGCAGCCGCAGGGGCGCGAGAGAGTCATACGAGCAGTACTTC
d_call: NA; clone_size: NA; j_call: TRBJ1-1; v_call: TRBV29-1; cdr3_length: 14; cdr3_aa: CSVGPGGGNTEAFF; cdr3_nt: TGCAGCGTTGGCCCCGGGGGGGGAAACACTGAAGCTTTCTTT
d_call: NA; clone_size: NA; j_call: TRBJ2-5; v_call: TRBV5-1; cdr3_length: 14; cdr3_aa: CASSLETGSKTQYF; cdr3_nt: TGCGCCAGCAGCTTGGAAACAGGGAGCAAGACCCAGTACTTC
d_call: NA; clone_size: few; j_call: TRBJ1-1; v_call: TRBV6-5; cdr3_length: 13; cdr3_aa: CASSFKRASEAFF; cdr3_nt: TGTGCCAGCAGTTTCAAGAGGGCAAGTGAAGCTTTCTTT
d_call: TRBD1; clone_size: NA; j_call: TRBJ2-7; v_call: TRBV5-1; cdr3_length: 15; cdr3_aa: CASSFLTGDSYEQYF; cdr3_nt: TGCGCCAGCAGCTTTTTGACAGGGGACTCCTACGAGCAGTACTTC
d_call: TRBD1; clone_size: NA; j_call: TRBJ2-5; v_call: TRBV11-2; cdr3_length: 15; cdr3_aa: CASSPSQGGRETQYF; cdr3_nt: TGTGCCAGCAGCCCTTCACAGGGGGGAAGAGAGACCCAGTACTTC
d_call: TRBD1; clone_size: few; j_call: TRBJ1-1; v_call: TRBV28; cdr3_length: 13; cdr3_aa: CASTTGVWTEAFF; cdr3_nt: TGTGCCAGCACCACAGGGGTTTGGACTGAAGCTTTCTTT
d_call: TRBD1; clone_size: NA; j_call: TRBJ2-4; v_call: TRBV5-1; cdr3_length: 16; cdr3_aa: CASSGGTGGRGNIQYF; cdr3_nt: TGCGCCAGCAGCGGGGGGACAGGGGGCCGTGGAAACATTCAGTACTTC
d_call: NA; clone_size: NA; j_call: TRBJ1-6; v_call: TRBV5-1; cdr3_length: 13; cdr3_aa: CASSLDNNSPLHF; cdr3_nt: TGCGCCAGCAGCTTGGATAATAATTCACCCCTCCACTTT
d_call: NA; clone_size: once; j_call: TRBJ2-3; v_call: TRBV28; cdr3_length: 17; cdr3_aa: CATSSLRERQGADTQYF; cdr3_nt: TGTGCCACCAGCAGTTTAAGGGAACGGCAGGGTGCAGATACGCAGTATTTT
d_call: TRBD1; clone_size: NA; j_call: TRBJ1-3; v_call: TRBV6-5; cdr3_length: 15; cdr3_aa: CASIWDRGLGNTIYF; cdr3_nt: TGTGCCAGCATCTGGGACAGGGGGCTTGGAAACACCATATATTTT
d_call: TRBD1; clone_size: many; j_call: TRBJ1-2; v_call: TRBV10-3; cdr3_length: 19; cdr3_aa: CAISHNPGQGTSYDYGYTF; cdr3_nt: TGTGCCATCAGTCATAACCCGGGACAGGGAACCAGTTATGACTATGGCTACACCTTC
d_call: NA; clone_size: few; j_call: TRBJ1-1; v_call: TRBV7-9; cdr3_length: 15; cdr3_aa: CASSPLWGEWTEAFF; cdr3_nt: TGTGCCAGCAGCCCCCTCTGGGGGGAATGGACTGAAGCTTTCTTT
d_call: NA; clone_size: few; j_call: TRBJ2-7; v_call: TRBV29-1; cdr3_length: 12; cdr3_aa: CSVVGVGYEQYF; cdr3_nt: TGCAGCGTTGTCGGGGTGGGCTACGAGCAGTACTTC
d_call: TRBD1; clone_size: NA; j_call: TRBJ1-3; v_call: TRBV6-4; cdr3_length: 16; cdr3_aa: CASSELRTGAGNTIYF; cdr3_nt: TGTGCCAGCAGTGAACTACGGACAGGGGCTGGAAACACCATATATTTT
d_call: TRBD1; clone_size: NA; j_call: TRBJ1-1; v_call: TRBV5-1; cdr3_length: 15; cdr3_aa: CASSRDSSMNTEAFF; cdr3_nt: TGCGCCAGCAGCCGGGACAGCTCCATGAACACTGAAGCTTTCTTT
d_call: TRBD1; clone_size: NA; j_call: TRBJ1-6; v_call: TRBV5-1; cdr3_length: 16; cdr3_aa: CASSFGGRQGHSPLHF; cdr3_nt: TGCGCCAGCAGCTTTGGGGGCCGACAGGGACATTCACCCCTCCACTTT